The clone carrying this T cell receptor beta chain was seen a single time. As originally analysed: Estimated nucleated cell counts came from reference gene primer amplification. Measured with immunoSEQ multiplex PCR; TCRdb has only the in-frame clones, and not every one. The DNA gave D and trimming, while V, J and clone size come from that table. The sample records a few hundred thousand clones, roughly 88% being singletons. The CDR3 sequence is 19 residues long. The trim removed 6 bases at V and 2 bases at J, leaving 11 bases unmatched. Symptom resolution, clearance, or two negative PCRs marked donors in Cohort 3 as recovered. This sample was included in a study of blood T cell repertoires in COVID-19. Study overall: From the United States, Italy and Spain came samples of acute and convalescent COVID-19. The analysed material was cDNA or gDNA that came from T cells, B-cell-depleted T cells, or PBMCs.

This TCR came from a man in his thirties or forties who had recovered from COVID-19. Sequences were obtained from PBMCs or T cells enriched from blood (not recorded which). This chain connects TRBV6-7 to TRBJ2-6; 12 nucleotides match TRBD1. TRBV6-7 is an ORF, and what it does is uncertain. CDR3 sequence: CASRYRRGQGAPGANVLTF. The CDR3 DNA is TGTGCCAGCAGATACCGTCGGGGACAGGGGGCTCCTGGGGCCAACGTCCTGACTTTC.